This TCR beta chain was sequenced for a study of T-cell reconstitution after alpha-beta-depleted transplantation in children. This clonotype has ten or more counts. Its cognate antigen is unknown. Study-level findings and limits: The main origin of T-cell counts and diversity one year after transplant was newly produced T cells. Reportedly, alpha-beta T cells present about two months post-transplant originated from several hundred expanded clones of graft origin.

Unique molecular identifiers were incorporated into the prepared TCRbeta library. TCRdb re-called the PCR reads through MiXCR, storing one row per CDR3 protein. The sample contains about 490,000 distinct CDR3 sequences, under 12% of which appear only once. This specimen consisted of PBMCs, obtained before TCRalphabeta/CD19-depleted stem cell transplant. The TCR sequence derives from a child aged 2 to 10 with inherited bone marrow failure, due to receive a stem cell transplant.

The CDR3 sequence is CASSVAGGSSYNEQFF. CDR3 bases: TGTGCCAGCTCAGTAGCGGGAGGTAGCTCCTACAATGAGCAGTTCTTC. The chain recombines TRBV18 with TRBJ2-1; the match to TRBD2 covers 10 bases. V shed 5 bases and J 0 bases; nucleotides not matched to a gene: 4. The CDR3 sequence is 16 residues long. Germline CDR1 and CDR2: KGHSH and LQKENI.